This record concerns one T cell receptor beta chain sequence. Its cognate antigen is unknown. The data belong to a study of OX40 agonist ivuxolimab in advanced cancers. Study in general: Patients achieving partial responses numbered three: one hepatocellular carcinoma case and two cutaneous melanoma cases.

Individuals having autoimmune disease history or systemic immunosuppression were not enrolled. Here immunoSEQ multiplex PCR was the method, and the copy in TCRdb shows in-frame clones only, minus some. The sample contains 68,000 or so clones, approximately 88% of which appear only once. V shed 4 bases and J shed 1 base, with 20 bases lying between them. This CDR3 is built from 17 residues. Germline loops: CDR1 SGHRS, CDR2 YFSETQ. Overall study results and limits: Both blood CD4+ and CD8+ T cells showed clonal growth by week 6 at 0.1 to 3.0 mg/kg. The investigators did not determine what antigen specificity the expanded peripheral T cells had.

This sequence joins TRBV5-1 and TRBJ1-1; D ambiguous. The source of this sequence is an adult with an advanced solid tumor such as melanoma, head and neck, liver or kidney cancer. The specimen comprised CD4+ or CD8+ T cells sorted from blood, sampled in a trial of the OX40 agonist ivuxolimab. The CDR3 reads CASSPRKVDMSNTEAFF. The CDR3, as DNA: TGCGCCAGCAGCCCCCGGAAGGTCGACATGTCGAACACTGAAGCTTTCTTT.